This T cell receptor beta chain came from a study of OX40 agonist ivuxolimab in advanced cancers. For context, the study as a whole: Ivuxolimab was a fully human IgG2 agonistic monoclonal antibody targeting the costimulatory receptor OX40 (CD134). Peripheral TCRbeta sequencing aimed to test whether ivuxolimab altered TCR sequence diversity and caused clonal T-cell expansion. The monotherapy dose-escalation portion (N ≈ 50 patients) of the phase I ivuxolimab trial is reported in the paper. Partial responses occurred in three dose-escalation patients, of whom one had hepatocellular carcinoma and two had cutaneous melanoma. Intravenous ivuxolimab was administered to patients every 2 weeks at six dose levels: 0.01, 0.1, 0.3, 1.5, 3 and 10 mg/kg. Of the approximately 54 dose-escalation patients, hepatocellular carcinoma was present in approximately 20, melanoma in around 15, renal cell carcinoma in 9 and head and neck cancer in 9. Patients were allowed to have had prior anti-PD-1, anti-PD-L1 or anti-CTLA-4 therapy, and approximately 40% of the dose-escalation patients had been treated with checkpoint inhibitors. In the dose-escalation cohort, approximately 83% of patients were male, and the mean age was 60 years with a range of roughly 20 to 85. What the authors observed across the whole study: Antigen specificity was not determined for the clonally expanded peripheral T cells. At doses from 0.1 to 3.0 mg/kg, clonal expansion was seen in both CD4+ and CD8+ blood T cells between baseline and week 6. Low levels of normalized T-cell clonal expansion were also seen in some patients who did not respond. In the 0.1-3.0 mg/kg groups, partial responders had among the lowest normalized peripheral clonal expansion, particularly in CD8+ T cells. After ivuxolimab, more expanded clones were found on average in CD8+ T cells than in CD4+ T cells.

Worth noting for this clone: The specificity of this receptor is unknown. Per-base quality was not reported, and no clone a single base away is much larger than it.

For sequencing of the TCRbeta CDR3 region, genomic DNA was extracted from the sorted cells. TCRbeta CDR3 regions were sequenced using the immunoSEQ Assay. Drawn from immuneACCESS, this table holds only the in-frame rearrangements with V and J called that TCRdb kept. Clones are partly lost; checked studies trace under half to an unresolved V gene and leave the rest unexplained. This sample comprises tens of thousands of clones, about 80% of them detected only once. The ten most abundant clones make up approximately 0.64% of the sample. Patients with autoimmune disease history or receiving systemic immunosuppression were excluded from the trial. Peripheral blood for TCR sequencing was collected from all dose cohorts at baseline, on cycle 4 day 1, and on cycle 7 day 1. The samples were drawn from a first-in-human, open-label, multicenter phase I dose-escalation trial of ivuxolimab. The trial enrolled adults with locally advanced or metastatic head and neck squamous cell, hepatocellular, melanoma or renal cell carcinoma. Before TCR sequencing, CD4+ T cells and CD8+ T cells from peripheral blood were sorted into separate populations.

Source: CD4+ or CD8+ T cells sorted from blood, taken in a trial of the OX40 agonist ivuxolimab. This TCR derives from an adult with an advanced solid tumor such as melanoma, head and neck, liver or kidney cancer.

The nucleotide sequence reads as follows: TGTGCCAGCAGCCGCGAGGGGACAGGTACTAACTATGGCTACACCTTC. This codes for CASSREGTGTNYGYTF. In this chain, TRBV4-2 is recombined with TRBJ1-2; TRBD1 agrees with 8 junctional bases. V lost 4 bases and J lost 0 bases, and the count of bases not matched to a germline gene is 7. From its cysteine to its phenylalanine, the CDR3 spans 16 amino acids. Left in the record is the CDR3 DNA by itself, 48 bases read in frame from the first base. According to the germline V gene, CDR1 reads LGHNA and CDR2 reads YNFKEQ.